This T cell receptor beta chain derives from a study of T cells after yellow fever vaccination. TCRdb processed the 5' RACE reads anew with MiXCR; each CDR3 protein has one entry. The repertoire includes some 350,000 distinct CDR3 sequences, 4.1% of them detected once, and 20% to 25% sits in the top ten. Trimming cost V 8 bases and J 10 bases; bases outside gene matches: 18. Germline loops: CDR1 MGHRA, CDR2 YSYEKL. There are 16 residues in the CDR3. This clonotype was counted a few times. This receptor was identified in a man in his late teens or twenties who received the YFV17D yellow fever vaccine. This specimen consisted of PBMCs, obtained 5 days after the yellow fever booster vaccination. The V and J genes are TRBV4-1 and TRBJ2-1, with 9 bases identical to TRBD1. The CDR3 DNA follows: TGCGCCAGCCGACGTACAGGGGGCGGGGCGCAACAGGAGCAGTTCTTC. It encodes CASRRTGGGAQQEQFF.